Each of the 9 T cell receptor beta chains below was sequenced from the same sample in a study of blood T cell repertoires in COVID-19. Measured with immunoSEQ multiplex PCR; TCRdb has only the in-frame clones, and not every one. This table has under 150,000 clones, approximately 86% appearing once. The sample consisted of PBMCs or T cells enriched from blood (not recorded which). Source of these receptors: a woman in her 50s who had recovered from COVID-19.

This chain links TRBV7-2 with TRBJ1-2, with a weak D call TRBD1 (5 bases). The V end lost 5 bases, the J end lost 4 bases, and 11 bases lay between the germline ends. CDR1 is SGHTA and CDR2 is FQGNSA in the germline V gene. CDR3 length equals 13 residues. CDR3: CASSLGQIYGYTF. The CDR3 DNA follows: TGTGCCAGCAGCCTAGGACAAATCTATGGCTACACCTTC. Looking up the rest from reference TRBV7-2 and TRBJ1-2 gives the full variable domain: GAGVSQSPSNKVTEKGKDVELRCDPISGHTALYWYRQSLGQGLEFLIYFQGNSAPDKSGLPSDRFSAERTGGSVSTLTIQRTQQEDSAVYLCASSLGQIYGYTFGSGTRLTVV.

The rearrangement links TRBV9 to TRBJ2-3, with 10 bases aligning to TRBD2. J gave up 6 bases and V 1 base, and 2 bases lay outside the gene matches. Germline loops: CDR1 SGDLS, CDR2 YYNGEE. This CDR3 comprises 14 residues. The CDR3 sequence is CASSVPAGGDTQYF. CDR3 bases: TGTGCCAGCAGCGTACCAGCGGGGGGGGATACGCAGTATTTT.

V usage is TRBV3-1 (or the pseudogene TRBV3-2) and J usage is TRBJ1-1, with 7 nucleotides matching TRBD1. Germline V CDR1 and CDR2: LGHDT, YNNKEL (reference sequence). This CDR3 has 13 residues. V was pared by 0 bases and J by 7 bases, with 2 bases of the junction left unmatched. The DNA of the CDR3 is TGTGCCAGCAGCCAAGACGGACAGGTTGAAGCTTTCTTT. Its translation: CASSQDGQVEAFF.

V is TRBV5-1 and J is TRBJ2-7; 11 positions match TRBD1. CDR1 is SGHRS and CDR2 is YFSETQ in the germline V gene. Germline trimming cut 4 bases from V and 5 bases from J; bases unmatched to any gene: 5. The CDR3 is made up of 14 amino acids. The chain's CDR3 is CASSPGQGADEQYF. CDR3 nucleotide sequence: TGCGCCAGCAGCCCAGGACAGGGGGCCGACGAGCAGTACTTC. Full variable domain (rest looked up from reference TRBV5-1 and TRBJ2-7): KAGVTQTPRYLIKTRGQQVTLSCSPISGHRSVSWYQQTPGQGLQFLFEYFSETQRNKGNFPGRFSGRQFSNSRSEMNVSTLELGDSALYLCASSPGQGADEQYFGPGTRLTVT.

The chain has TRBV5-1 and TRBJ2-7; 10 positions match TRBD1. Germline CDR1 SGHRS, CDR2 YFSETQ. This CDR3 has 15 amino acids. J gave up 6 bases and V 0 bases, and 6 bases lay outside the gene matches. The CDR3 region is CASSLVGQGRIEQYF. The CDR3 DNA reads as TGCGCCAGCAGCTTGGTGGGACAGGGGAGGATCGAGCAGTACTTC. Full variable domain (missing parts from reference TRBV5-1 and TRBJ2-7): KAGVTQTPRYLIKTRGQQVTLSCSPISGHRSVSWYQQTPGQGLQFLFEYFSETQRNKGNFPGRFSGRQFSNSRSEMNVSTLELGDSALYLCASSLVGQGRIEQYFGPGTRLTVT.

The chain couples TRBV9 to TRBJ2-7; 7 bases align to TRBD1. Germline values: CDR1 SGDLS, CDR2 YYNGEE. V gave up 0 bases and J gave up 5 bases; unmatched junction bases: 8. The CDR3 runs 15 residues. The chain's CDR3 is CASSVGGGAYNEQYF. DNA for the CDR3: TGTGCCAGCAGCGTAGGAGGGGGCGCTTATAACGAGCAGTACTTC.

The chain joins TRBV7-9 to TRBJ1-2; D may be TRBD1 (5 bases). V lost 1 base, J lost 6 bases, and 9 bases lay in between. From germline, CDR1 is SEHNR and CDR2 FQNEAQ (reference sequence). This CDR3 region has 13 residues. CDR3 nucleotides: TGTGCCAGCAGCTTAGGGGCAGGGAATGGCTACACCTTC. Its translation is CASSLGAGNGYTF. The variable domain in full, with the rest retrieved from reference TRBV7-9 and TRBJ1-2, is DTGVSQNPRHKITKRGQNVTFRCDPISEHNRLYWYRQTLGQGPEFLTYFQNEAQLEKSRLLSDRFSAERPKGSFSTLEIQRTEQGDSAMYLCASSLGAGNGYTFGSGTRLTVV.

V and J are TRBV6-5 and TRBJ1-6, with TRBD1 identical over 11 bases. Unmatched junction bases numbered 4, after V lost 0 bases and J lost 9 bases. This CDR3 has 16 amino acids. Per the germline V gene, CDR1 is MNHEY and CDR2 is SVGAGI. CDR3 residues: CASSYSGGQGGSPLHF. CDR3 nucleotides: TGTGCCAGCAGTTACTCGGGGGGACAGGGGGGTTCACCCCTCCACTTT.

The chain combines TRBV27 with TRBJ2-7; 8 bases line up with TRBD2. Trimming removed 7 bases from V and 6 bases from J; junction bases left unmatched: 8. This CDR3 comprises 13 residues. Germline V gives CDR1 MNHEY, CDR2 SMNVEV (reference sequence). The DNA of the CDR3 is TGTGCCAGCAAGCTTAGCGGGGAGGGCGAGCAGTACTTC. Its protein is CASKLSGEGEQYF.